This T cell receptor (beta chain) was sequenced in a study of post-analysis software for immune sequencing data. As for the study in general: Included among the disease courses, which were recorded for the cohort, were relapsing-remitting, secondary progressive and progressive-relapsing multiple sclerosis.

The authors incorporated unique molecular identifiers into the TCR beta cDNA libraries. Input populations of about 0.95 to 11 million T cells gave rise to around 480,000 cDNA molecules. TCRdb reprocessed the PCR reads with MiXCR, giving one entry per CDR3 protein. The sample includes some 260,000 distinct CDR3 sequences, 30% to 45% seen only once; the top ten take 4.5% to 5.5%. Note on this clonotype: The antigen is not known.

This CDR3 has 17 amino acids. Germline V gives CDR1 SGHTA, CDR2 FQGNSA. V dropped 5 bases and J dropped 0 bases, with 14 bases sitting between them. Whole-study results and caveats: There was significantly lower normalized Chao1 diversity in multiple sclerosis patients than in controls. With TRBV5-6, TRBV5-1 and TRBV20-1 included, five TRBV segments were more frequent in patients than in controls.

The rearrangement links TRBV7-2 to TRBJ2-6; perhaps D is TRBD1 or TRBD2 (5 bases each). The sequence was collected from a girl between 10 and 17 years old with multiple sclerosis. Sequences were obtained from blood. The CDR3 bases are TGTGCCAGCAGCCCCCGGGACGGGGTCTCTGGGGCCAACGTCCTGACTTTC. It codes for CASSPRDGVSGANVLTF. The whole variable domain, filled in from reference TRBV7-2 and TRBJ2-6, reads GAGVSQSPSNKVTEKGKDVELRCDPISGHTALYWYRQSLGQGLEFLIYFQGNSAPDKSGLPSDRFSAERTGGSVSTLTIQRTQQEDSAVYLCASSPRDGVSGANVLTFGAGSRLTVL.